These 5 T cell receptor beta chains came from one sample sequenced in a study of metastatic and nonmetastatic thyroid tumors. There were no patients who had received any treatment before thyroid surgery. TCRdb ran MiXCR on the PCR reads. The table includes about 15,000 clones, under 25% detected once. The sequenced sample consisted of tumor tissue. These receptors all stem from a female donor with papillary thyroid cancer or a benign thyroid nodule (not recorded which). Some clones in this sample may be carry-over from other donors' samples.

This clone was counted ten times or more. The genes are TRBV12-3 or TRBV12-4 and TRBJ2-3, with TRBD2 identical over 16 bases. The junction had 6 bases not matched to a gene; V was cut back by 5 bases and J by 4 bases. The CDR3 consists of 17 residues. The CDR3 region has the DNA TGTGCCAGCAGTGCCGGGACTAGCGGGAGGGCCTCAGATACGCAGTATTTT. Its protein is CASSAGTSGRASDTQYF.

This clone is medium-sized. The chain joins TRBV12-3 or TRBV12-4 to TRBJ1-2, with D uncertain. There are 12 residues in the CDR3. V dropped 2 bases and J dropped 8 bases, with 9 bases sitting between them. In DNA form, the CDR3 reads TGTGCCAGCAGTTTATCCGGTAGCGGCTACACCTTC. Residues: CASSLSGSGYTF.

This clone appeared many times. V gene TRBV5-1 combines with J gene TRBJ2-1, with D maybe TRBD2 (5 bases). The V end lost 5 bases, the J end lost 10 bases, and 10 bases lay between the germline ends. Germline CDR1 SGHRS, CDR2 YFSETQ. This CDR3 region has 11 residues. The CDR3 coding sequence is TGCGCCAGCAGACTACTAGAGGAGCAGTTCTTC. It translates to CASRLLEEQFF.

Remarks on this clone: Relative to the germline gene, one junction end is altered; a read error may explain this. V is TRBV20-1 and J is TRBJ2-7; either TRBD1 or TRBD2 may supply D (5 bases each). The CDR3 is 14 residues long. Germline CDR1 DFQATT, CDR2 SNEGSKA (reference sequence). CDR3 DNA sequence: TGCAGTGCCGGGTGGGGGAGTAGCTCCTACGAGCATTACTTC. Encoded protein: CSAGWGSSSYEHYF.

For this clone: A read error may explain this, as a much larger clone is one base away. The J gene is TRBJ1-5, the V gene TRBV28; D ambiguous. The CDR3 covers 13 residues. Per germline, CDR1 MDHEN and CDR2 SYDVKM. The DNA of the CDR3 is TGTGCCAGCAGTTTCGGAGGGAATCAGCCCAAGCATTTT. Amino acid sequence: CASSFGGNQPKHF. The full variable domain, rest sourced from reference TRBV28 and TRBJ1-5, is DVKVTQSSRYLVKRTGEKVFLECVQDMDHENMFWYRQDPGLGLRLIYFSYDVKMKEKGDIPEGYSVSREKKERFSLILESASTNQTSMYLCASSFGGNQPKHFGDGTRLSIL.